Given below is one TCR beta chain in context. The record originates from a study of blood T cell repertoires in COVID-19. In the study overall: The cDNA or gDNA used as material had been derived from T cells, B-cell-depleted T cells, or PBMCs.

In the source study's methods: The assay estimated nucleated cells by amplifying reference gene primers. The protocol was immunoSEQ multiplex PCR, while the TCRdb copy is restricted to in-frame clones and leaves out a portion. Clone size and V and J calls were adopted from that table, with D and trimming inferred from the DNA. The sample consists of nearly 35,000 clones, around four fifths of them appearing once. What was sequenced was peripheral blood. This TCR was recovered from an older woman with acute or convalescent COVID-19.

CDR3 DNA: TGTGCCAGCAGCTTGGGCCCGGACTCTGGGGCCAACGTCCTGACTTTC. Its protein is CASSLGPDSGANVLTF. The chain joins TRBV7-3 to TRBJ2-6, with D unclear. Germline V gives CDR1 SGHTA, CDR2 FQGTGA. The CDR3 is made up of 16 amino acids. Trimming cost V 3 bases and J 0 bases, with 9 bases left between them.